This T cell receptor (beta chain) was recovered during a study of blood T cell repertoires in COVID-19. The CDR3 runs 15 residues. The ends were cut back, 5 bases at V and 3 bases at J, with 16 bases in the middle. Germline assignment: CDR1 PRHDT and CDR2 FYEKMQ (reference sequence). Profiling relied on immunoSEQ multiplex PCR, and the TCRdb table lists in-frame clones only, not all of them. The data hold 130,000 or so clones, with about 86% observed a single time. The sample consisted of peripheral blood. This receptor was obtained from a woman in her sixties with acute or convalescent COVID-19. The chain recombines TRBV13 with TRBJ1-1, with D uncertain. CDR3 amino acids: CASSVRRGIYTEAFF. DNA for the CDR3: TGTGCCAGCAGCGTAAGACGAGGGATCTACACTGAAGCTTTCTTT.